This TCR beta chain was identified during a study of blood T cell repertoires in COVID-19. Libraries were prepared by immunoSEQ multiplex PCR; TCRdb keeps only in-frame clonotypes and omits some of them. The sample yields approximately 120,000 clones, approximately 90% seen once. The source material was peripheral blood. This sequence originates from a human donor in a cohort sampled during active COVID-19.

The CDR3 reads CASILNRDSYEQYF. The CDR3 DNA reads as TGTGCCAGCATTTTGAACAGGGATTCCTACGAGCAGTACTTC. The chain is built from TRBV2 and TRBJ2-7; tentatively, D is TRBD1 (6 bases). This CDR3 is 14 amino acids long. Trimming left V 7 bases short and J 1 base short, with 14 bases between. The V gene's germline CDR1 is SNHLY and CDR2 FYNNEI.